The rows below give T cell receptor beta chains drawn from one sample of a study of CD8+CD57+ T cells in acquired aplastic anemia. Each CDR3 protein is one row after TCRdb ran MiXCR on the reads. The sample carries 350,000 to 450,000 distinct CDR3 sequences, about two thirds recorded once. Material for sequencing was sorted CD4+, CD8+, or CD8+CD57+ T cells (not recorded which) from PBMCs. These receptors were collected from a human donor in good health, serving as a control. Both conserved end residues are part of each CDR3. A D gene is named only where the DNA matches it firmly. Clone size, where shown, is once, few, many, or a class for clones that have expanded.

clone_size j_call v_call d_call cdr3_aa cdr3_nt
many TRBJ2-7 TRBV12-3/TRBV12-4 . CASSLGHPYEQYF TGTGCCAGCAGTTTGGGACACCCCTACGAGCAGTACTTC
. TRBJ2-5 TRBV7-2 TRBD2 CASSSNGGLTNNEHF TGTGCCAGCAGCTCCAACGGGGGACTAACAAACAATGAGCACTTC
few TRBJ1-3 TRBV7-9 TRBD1 CAPGDRAGNTIYF TGTGCTCCGGGCGACAGGGCTGGAAACACCATATATTTT
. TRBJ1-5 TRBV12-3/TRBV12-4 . CASSQPGFPNQPQHF TGTGCCAGCAGCCAGCCCGGGTTTCCTAATCAGCCCCAGCATTTT
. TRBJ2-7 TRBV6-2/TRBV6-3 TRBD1 CASSSPGQGTYEQYF TGTGCCAGCAGTTCGCCGGGACAGGGGACTTACGAGCAGTACTTC
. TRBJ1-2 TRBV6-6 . CASRDYGARGYTF TGTGCCAGCAGAGATTATGGGGCGCGGGGCTATACCTTC
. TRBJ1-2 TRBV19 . CSSSIGRNYGYTF TGTAGCAGTAGTATAGGGCGCAACTATGGCTACACCTTC
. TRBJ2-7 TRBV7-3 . CASSWGRTAYGVSF TGTGCCAGCAGCTGGGGTAGGACAGCCTACGGGGTGTCCTTC
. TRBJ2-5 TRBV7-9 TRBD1 CAISGRDRQETQYF TGTGCCATCAGTGGCCGGGACAGGCAAGAGACCCAGTACTTC
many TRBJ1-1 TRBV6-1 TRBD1 CASSEARGTEAFF TGTGCCAGCAGTGAAGCCAGGGGGACTGAAGCTTTCTTT
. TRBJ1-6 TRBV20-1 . CSVRPGDAPLHF TGCAGCGTCAGACCGGGTGATGCGCCCCTCCACTTT
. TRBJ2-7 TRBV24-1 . CATSELRGRDEQYF TGTGCCACCAGTGAATTAAGGGGACGAGATGAGCAGTACTTC
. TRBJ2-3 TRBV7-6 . CASSPVLDRGTDTQYF TGTGCTAGCAGCCCCGTGTTGGACCGAGGCACAGATACGCAGTATTTT
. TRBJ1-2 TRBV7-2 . CASSLAAGQEGYAF TGTGCCAGCAGCCTCGCCGCCGGCCAGGAGGGCTACGCCTTC
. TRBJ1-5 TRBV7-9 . CASSLGWAGLSNQPQHF TGTGCCAGCAGCTTAGGGTGGGCAGGGTTGAGCAATCAGCCCCAGCATTTT
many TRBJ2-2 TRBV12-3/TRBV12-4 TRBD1 CASSLLRGTGTGTGELFF TGTGCCAGCAGTTTATTGAGGGGGACAGGAACGGGCACCGGGGAGCTGTTTTTT
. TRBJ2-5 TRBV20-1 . CSASPTGETQYF TGCAGTGCTAGCCCCACGGGAGAGACCCAGTACTTC
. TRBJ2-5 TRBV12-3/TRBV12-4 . CASLGGLVETQYF TGTGCCAGCCTAGGTGGCTTGGTGGAGACCCAGTACTTC
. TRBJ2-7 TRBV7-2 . CASSPTRGTEAHDQYF TGTGCCAGCAGCCCAACTAGGGGCACAGAGGCGCACGATCAGTACTTC
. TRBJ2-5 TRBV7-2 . CASSPSGIRGHGETQYF TGTGCCAGCAGCCCATCCGGCATAAGAGGTCACGGGGAGACCCAGTACTTC
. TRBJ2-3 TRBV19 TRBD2 CASSQDLAGSTQYF TGCGCCAGCAGCCAAGATCTAGCGGGGAGTACGCAGTATTTT
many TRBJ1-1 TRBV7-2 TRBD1 CASSLALAGGRTEAFF TGTGCCAGCAGCTTAGCACTGGCAGGGGGCAGGACTGAAGCTTTCTTT